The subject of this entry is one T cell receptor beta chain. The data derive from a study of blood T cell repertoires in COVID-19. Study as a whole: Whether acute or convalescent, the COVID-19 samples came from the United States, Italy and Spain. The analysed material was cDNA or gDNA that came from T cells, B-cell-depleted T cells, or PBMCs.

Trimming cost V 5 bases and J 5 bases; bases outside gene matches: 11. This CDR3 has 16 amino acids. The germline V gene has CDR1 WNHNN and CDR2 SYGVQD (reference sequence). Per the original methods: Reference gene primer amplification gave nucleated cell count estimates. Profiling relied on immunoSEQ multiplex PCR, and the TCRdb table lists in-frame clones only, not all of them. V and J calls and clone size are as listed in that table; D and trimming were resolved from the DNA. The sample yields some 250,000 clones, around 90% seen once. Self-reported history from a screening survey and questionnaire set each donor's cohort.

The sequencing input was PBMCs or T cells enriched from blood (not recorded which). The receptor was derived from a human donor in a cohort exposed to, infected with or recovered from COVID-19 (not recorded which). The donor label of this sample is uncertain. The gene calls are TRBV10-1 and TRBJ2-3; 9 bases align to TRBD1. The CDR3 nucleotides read TGCGCCAGCAGTTCTAATTACAGGGGGCCCGGAGATACGCAGTATTTT. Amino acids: CASSSNYRGPGDTQYF.